The rows below give T cell receptor beta chains drawn from one sample of a study of cytomegalovirus exposure and HLA in healthy donors. Some clones are missing from TCRdb's copy, which holds only in-frame ones; the method was immunoSEQ multiplex PCR. The sample includes roughly 84,000 clones, under 95% of them seen just once. Sequencing was carried out using PBMCs. The receptor source for this set is a man aged 25-40 years in good health and CMV-seronegative. Both conserved end residues are part of each CDR3. A D gene is named only where the DNA matches it firmly. Some rows have no size entry. The others give once, few or many, or a class for an expanded clone.

TRBV6-4	medium-sized	NA	TRBJ1-6	CASSEETNSPLHF	TGTGCCAGCAGTGAAGAAACAAATTCACCCCTCCACTTT
TRBV11-2	NA	NA	TRBJ2-1	CASSFSLGPSYNEQFF	TGTGCCAGCAGCTTTTCGTTGGGGCCCTCCTACAATGAGCAGTTCTTC
TRBV28	NA	NA	TRBJ1-4	CASSLHSTPNEKLFF	TGTGCCAGCAGCCTACACAGCACCCCTAATGAAAAACTGTTTTTT
TRBV28	once	TRBD1	TRBJ1-4	CASSSRDRVEDEKLFF	TGTGCCAGCAGTTCCCGGGACAGGGTGGAGGATGAAAAACTGTTTTTT
TRBV5-1	NA	NA	TRBJ1-1	CASSETTGLKTEAFF	TGCGCCAGCAGCGAGACGACAGGACTGAAGACTGAAGCTTTCTTT
TRBV6-5	NA	NA	TRBJ2-7	CASSYGGQGAYEQYF	TGTGCCAGCAGTTACGGGGGACAAGGGGCCTACGAGCAGTACTTC
TRBV2	NA	TRBD1	TRBJ2-7	CASSPQGLHEQYF	TGTGCCAGCAGCCCACAGGGGTTACACGAGCAGTACTTC
TRBV2	few	TRBD2	TRBJ2-7	CASREGAGTSGYEQYF	TGTGCCAGCAGGGAAGGAGCCGGGACTAGCGGCTACGAGCAGTACTTC
TRBV27	NA	TRBD2	TRBJ2-3	CASSLREGRIDTQYF	TGTGCCAGCAGTCTTCGGGAGGGCAGGATAGATACGCAGTATTTT
TRBV18	NA	NA	TRBJ2-4	CASSPSRGGREEYF	TGTGCCAGCTCACCAAGTCGTGGGGGCAGAGAGGAGTACTTC
TRBV27	NA	TRBD2	TRBJ2-5	CASSLAGTSGGSAIETQYF	TGTGCCAGCAGTTTAGCCGGGACTAGCGGGGGTTCTGCAATAGAGACCCAGTACTTC
TRBV7-6	NA	TRBD2	TRBJ2-7	CASSPALAGQYEQYF	TGTGCCAGCAGCCCTGCACTAGCGGGACAATACGAGCAGTACTTC
TRBV5-1	once	TRBD2	TRBJ2-2	CASSLPSGGNTGELFF	TGCGCCAGCAGCTTGCCTAGCGGGGGGAACACCGGGGAGCTGTTTTTT
TRBV13	NA	NA	TRBJ1-3	CASSPRGTGNTIYF	TGTGCCAGCAGCCCCCGGGGTACTGGAAACACCATATATTTT
TRBV28	NA	TRBD2	TRBJ2-3	CASSSVWGGARTDTQYF	TGTGCCAGCAGTTCCGTCTGGGGAGGGGCCAGGACAGATACGCAGTATTTT
TRBV7-9	NA	NA	TRBJ2-7	CASSSFYEQYF	TGTGCCAGCAGCTCCTTCTACGAGCAGTACTTC
TRBV5-1	NA	TRBD2	TRBJ2-1	CASSLLGPSGSYNEQFF	TGCGCCAGCAGCTTGTTGGGGCCTAGCGGGAGCTACAATGAGCAGTTCTTC
TRBV2	NA	TRBD2	TRBJ2-7	CASSAPGLESYEQYF	TGTGCCAGCAGTGCCCCGGGACTAGAATCCTACGAGCAGTACTTC
TRBV28	once	NA	TRBJ1-2	CASIITVGGSGYTF	TGTGCCAGCATTATTACTGTAGGGGGAAGCGGCTACACCTTC
TRBV6-4	NA	TRBD1	TRBJ1-1	CASSGRGQGLTEAFF	TGTGCCAGCAGTGGCCGGGGACAGGGGTTAACTGAAGCTTTCTTT
TRBV28	NA	NA	TRBJ2-5	CASRGGETQYF	TGTGCCAGCAGGGGGGGAGAGACCCAGTACTTC
TRBV5-1	NA	TRBD2	TRBJ2-7	CASSPGLAGPYEQYF	TGCGCCAGCAGCCCGGGACTAGCGGGGCCCTACGAGCAGTACTTC
TRBV28	NA	TRBD2	TRBJ2-1	CASSFLTGTSGSSSYNEQFF	TGTGCCAGCAGTTTTCTTACCGGGACTAGCGGGAGTTCTTCCTACAATGAGCAGTTCTTC
TRBV7-9	NA	NA	TRBJ2-6	CASSETGVRGHSGANVLTF	TGTGCCAGCAGCGAAACAGGTGTAAGGGGACACTCTGGGGCCAACGTCCTGACTTTC
TRBV28	once	NA	TRBJ2-4	CASSWARTLAKNIQYF	TGTGCCAGCAGTTGGGCAAGGACACTAGCCAAAAACATTCAGTACTTC
TRBV5-1	NA	TRBD2	TRBJ2-3	CASSRSGTSGKDTQYF	TGCGCCAGCAGCCGTTCCGGGACTAGCGGGAAAGATACGCAGTATTTT
TRBV18	NA	NA	TRBJ2-1	CASSPPTQGSGQFF	TGTGCCAGCTCACCACCGACTCAGGGTTCAGGGCAGTTCTTC
TRBV30	NA	TRBD1	TRBJ1-4	CAWSFLSGGLEKLFF	TGTGCCTGGAGTTTTTTATCAGGGGGCCTCGAAAAACTGTTTTTT
TRBV10-3	NA	NA	TRBJ1-5	CAISESGGSGNQPQHF	TGTGCCATCAGTGAGTCGGGAGGGAGTGGCAATCAGCCCCAGCATTTT
TRBV5-4	NA	TRBD2	TRBJ2-5	CASSFGTSDPQETQYF	TGTGCCAGCAGCTTTGGGACTAGCGATCCACAAGAGACCCAGTACTTC
TRBV7-2	NA	TRBD2	TRBJ2-3	CASSYRTSGAYEDTQYF	TGTGCCAGCAGCTATCGGACTAGCGGTGCTTATGAGGATACGCAGTATTTT
TRBV19	NA	TRBD2	TRBJ2-3	CASSILAGGGLGTDTQYF	TGTGCCAGTAGTATACTAGCGGGAGGGGGCCTCGGCACAGATACGCAGTATTTT
TRBV28	NA	NA	TRBJ1-2	CASRTGQDNYGYTF	TGTGCCAGCAGAACGGGACAAGATAACTATGGCTACACCTTC
TRBV29-1	NA	NA	TRBJ2-6	CSVENGSGANVLTF	TGCAGCGTTGAGAACGGTTCTGGGGCCAACGTCCTGACTTTC
TRBV18	NA	NA	TRBJ1-2	CASSPQGSADLGGYTF	TGTGCCAGCTCACCTCAGGGGTCTGCGGATCTCGGCGGCTACACCTTC